What follows is one T cell receptor beta chain and its context. Its antigen is as yet unknown. The data were produced by immunoSEQ multiplex PCR, yet TCRdb's version contains in-frame clones alone and is incomplete. The sample has under 400,000 clones, 88% seen once; the top ten hold about 0.96%. This entry belongs to a study of cytomegalovirus exposure and HLA in healthy donors. Study overall: The 95 to 150 validation repertoires used a platform that matched the one used for the 600 to 700 first-cohort repertoires, as a later analysis reported.

Study results and caveats: Per published reports, the classifier diagnosed cytomegalovirus status with high specificity and sensitivity. According to a subsequent analysis, TCR clusters from the first cohort were inclined to appear together in the 120 validation repertoires. In vitro checks showed that a few CMV-associated chains really do target CMV antigens.

The TCR originated in a man aged 25-45 years in good health and CMV-seronegative. The sample was PBMCs.

In DNA form, the CDR3 reads TGCGCCAGCAGCCAAGATTCTATGGGGGCCCTTGGTGAGACCCAGTACTTC. Its translation is CASSQDSMGALGETQYF. The chain recombines TRBV4-1 with TRBJ2-5; TRBD1 might be the D (6 bases). Looked up from germline, CDR1 is MGHRA and CDR2 is YSYEKL. V lost 0 bases and J 5 bases, leaving 19 bases between the germline ends. This CDR3 comprises 17 residues.